What follows is one TCR beta chain and its context. Its specificity is not known. Cultured CD4+ T cell DNA underwent sequencing with the Oncomine TCR Beta short-read assay. Cultures of CD4+ T cells served as the source for extracting genomic DNA. TCRdb ran MiXCR on the PCR reads and lists one entry per CDR3 protein. The table includes about 14,000 distinct CDR3 sequences, 55% detected once. Treatment: roughly ten-day PBMC culture with coronavirus spike peptide pools or control peptides (ViraFEST assay). Culture of approximately 2 million PBMCs per well took place with 10 IU/ml IL-2 and 9.5 to 10 ug/ml peptide pools. This specimen belongs to a study of vaccination and CD4 T cells after COVID-19. On the study more broadly: Six men and four women formed the convalescents, two being Hispanic. Stimulation used overlapping spike peptides from SARS-CoV-2, HCoV-NL63, HCoV-OC43 and HCoV-229E.

Material: CD4+ T cells from blood, cultured in vitro, obtained before SARS-CoV-2 vaccination. The source of this sequence is a human donor who had recovered from COVID-19.

The CDR3 protein is CASSRTDTNYGYTF. DNA for the CDR3: TGTGCCAGCAGTCGAACCGACACCAACTATGGCTACACCTTC. The rearrangement uses TRBV6-1 and TRBJ1-2; D is undetermined. V lost 5 bases and J lost 2, with 12 bases in between. This CDR3 has 14 amino acids. Germline-derived CDR1 and CDR2 are MNHNS and SASEGT.